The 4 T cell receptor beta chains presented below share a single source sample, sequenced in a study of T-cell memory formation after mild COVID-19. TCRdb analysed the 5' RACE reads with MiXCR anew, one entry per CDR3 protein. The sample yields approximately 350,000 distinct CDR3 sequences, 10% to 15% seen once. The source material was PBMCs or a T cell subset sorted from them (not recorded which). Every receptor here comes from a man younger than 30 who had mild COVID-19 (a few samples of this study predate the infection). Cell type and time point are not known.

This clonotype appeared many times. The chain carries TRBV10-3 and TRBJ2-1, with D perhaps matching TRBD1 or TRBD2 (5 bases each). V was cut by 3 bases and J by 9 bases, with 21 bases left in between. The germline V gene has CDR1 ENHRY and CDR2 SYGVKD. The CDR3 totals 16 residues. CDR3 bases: TGTGCCATCAGTGAAAGGTCCCCCCGTGAGGGGCTTGAGCAGTTCTTC. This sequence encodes CAISERSPREGLEQFF.

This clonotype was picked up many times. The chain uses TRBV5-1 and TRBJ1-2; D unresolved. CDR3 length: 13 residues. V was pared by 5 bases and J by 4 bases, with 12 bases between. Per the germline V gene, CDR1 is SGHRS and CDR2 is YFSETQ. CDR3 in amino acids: CASSPDGRYGYTF. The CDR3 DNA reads TGCGCCAGCAGTCCAGACGGTCGCTATGGCTACACCTTC.

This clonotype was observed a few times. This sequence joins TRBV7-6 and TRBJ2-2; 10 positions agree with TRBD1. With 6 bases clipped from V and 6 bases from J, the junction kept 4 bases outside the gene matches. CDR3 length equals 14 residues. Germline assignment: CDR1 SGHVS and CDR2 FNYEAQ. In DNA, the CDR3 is TGTGCCAGCAGGGGGACAGGGGAGGCCGGGGAGCTGTTTTTT. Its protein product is CASRGTGEAGELFF.

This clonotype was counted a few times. The CDR3 is CASSIPGLAGVNEQFF. The CDR3 coding sequence is TGTGCCAGCAGCATCCCGGGACTAGCGGGTGTCAATGAGCAGTTCTTC. This chain uses TRBV7-9 with TRBJ2-1; 12 bases match TRBD2. Germline trimming cut 5 bases from V and 6 bases from J; bases unmatched to any gene: 8. From germline, CDR1 is SEHNR and CDR2 FQNEAQ (reference sequence). The CDR3 sequence is 16 residues long.